Each of the 27 T cell receptor beta chains below was sequenced from the same sample in a study of shared clonotypes between healthy human individuals. Measured with immunoSEQ multiplex PCR; TCRdb has only the in-frame clones, and not every one. In the table there are about 2.4 million clones, roughly 93% of which are singletons. Source material: naive CD4+ T cells from PBMCs. As for subset: CD45RA+ positively selected. These receptors came from a man aged 18 to 30 in good health. Some clones in this sample may be carry-over from other donors' samples.

In regard to this clone: The identical CDR3 is also encoded by other nucleotide sequences in the sample. The chain is built from TRBV7-2 and TRBJ2-3, with 11 bases matching TRBD2. V dropped 4 bases and J dropped 1; count of bases not matched to a gene: 4. Germline lookup yields CDR1 SGHTA and CDR2 FQGNSA. This CDR3 is built from 16 residues. The CDR3 reads CASSSGLAAGTDTQYF. The DNA of the CDR3 is TGTGCCAGCAGCTCGGGACTAGCGGCCGGCACAGATACGCAGTATTTT.

The chain joins TRBV5-1 to TRBJ1-1; D gene unclear. CDR3 length: 15 amino acids. Germline values: CDR1 SGHRS, CDR2 YFSETQ. Trimming took 0 bases from V and 1 from J, leaving 10 bases between them. The CDR3 reads CASSLDGVSNTEAFF. In nucleotides, the CDR3 is TGCGCCAGCAGCTTGGATGGGGTCTCGAACACTGAAGCTTTCTTT.

The J gene is TRBJ2-2, the V gene TRBV6-6; D is unclear. Germline V gene data show CDR1 as MNHNY and CDR2 as SVGAGI (reference sequence). This CDR3 is 12 amino acids long. Trimming left V 6 bases short and J 0 bases short, with 2 bases between. The CDR3 spells CASRPNTGELFF. DNA for the CDR3: TGTGCCAGCAGGCCGAACACCGGGGAGCTGTTTTTT.

The V call is TRBV30, the J call TRBJ1-5, with a tentative D call TRBD1 (5 bases). V gave up 2 bases and J gave up 4 bases, with 9 bases separating them. This CDR3 contains 13 residues. Germline CDR1 reads GTSNPN; CDR2 reads SVGIG (reference sequence). CDR3 in DNA: TGTGCCTGGAGTTTAAAGGGGAATCAGCCCCAGCATTTT. Amino acids: CAWSLKGNQPQHF. The entire variable domain, with the rest obtained from reference TRBV30 and TRBJ1-5, is as follows: SQTIHQWPATLVQPVGSPLSLECTVEGTSNPNLYWYRQAAGRGLQLLFYSVGIGQISSEVPQNLSASRPQDRQFILSSKKLLLSDSGFYLCAWSLKGNQPQHFGDGTRLSIL.

This chain connects TRBV6-6 to TRBJ2-7; TRBD2 agrees at 12 bases. The CDR3 sequence is 15 residues long. Germline CDR1 is MNHNY and CDR2 is SVGAGI (reference sequence). J gave up 2 bases and V 2 bases, and 1 base lay outside the gene matches. CDR3 region: CASSYRLAGAYEQYF. The CDR3, as DNA: TGTGCCAGCAGTTACAGACTAGCGGGAGCCTACGAGCAGTACTTC.

The chain couples TRBV6-1 to TRBJ1-1, with D possibly TRBD1 on 6 matching bases. CDR1 MNHNS and CDR2 SASEGT come from the germline V gene. The CDR3 totals 17 residues. The V gene lost 3 bases and the J gene lost 1 base, with 18 bases spanning the gap. CDR3 sequence reads: CASSEGLAGARNTEAFF. The CDR3 DNA reads TGTGCCAGCAGTGAGGGCCTGGCGGGGGCGAGGAACACTGAAGCTTTCTTT.

This rearrangement joins TRBV4-1 to TRBJ1-4; D possibly corresponds to TRBD1 (6 bases). This CDR3 spans 14 amino acids. Between the trimmed V and J ends, which lost 3 bases and 8 bases, there was a span of 13 bases. Germline V gives CDR1 MGHRA, CDR2 YSYEKL. The CDR3 DNA is TGCGCCAGCAGCCAGGCTGACAGGTTGGAAAAACTGTTTTTT. This sequence encodes CASSQADRLEKLFF.

The chain links TRBV7-2 to TRBJ2-2; 11 bases match TRBD2. CDR1 is SGHTA, CDR2 FQGNSA, per germline. The CDR3 is 18 amino acids. V shed 2 bases and J 4 bases; nucleotides not matched to a gene: 9. The CDR3 DNA sequence: TGTGCCAGCAGCTTAACCCCACTAGCGGGAGTTAGCACCGGGGAGCTGTTTTTT. This translates into CASSLTPLAGVSTGELFF. The entire variable domain, with the rest obtained from reference TRBV7-2 and TRBJ2-2, is as follows: GAGVSQSPSNKVTEKGKDVELRCDPISGHTALYWYRQSLGQGLEFLIYFQGNSAPDKSGLPSDRFSAERTGGSVSTLTIQRTQQEDSAVYLCASSLTPLAGVSTGELFFGEGSRLTVL.

This sequence joins TRBV5-1 and TRBJ2-2; D may correspond to TRBD1 or TRBD2 (5 bases each). CDR1 is SGHRS, CDR2 YFSETQ, per germline. Deletions cut 4 bases from V and 6 bases from J, with 22 bases between. The CDR3 is 17 amino acids. CDR3 bases: TGCGCCAGCAGCCCCCAAACCGGGACGGGACCCGCCGGGGAGCTGTTTTTT. Amino acids: CASSPQTGTGPAGELFF.

The rearrangement uses TRBV19 and TRBJ1-5; D not certain. The V gene lost 5 bases and the J gene lost 6 bases, with 8 bases spanning the gap. There are 12 residues in the CDR3. CDR1 and CDR2 from the germline V gene are LNHDA and SQIVND (reference sequence). In nucleotides, the CDR3 is TGTGCCAGTAGTTCGACGGCTCAGCCCCAGCATTTT. Its protein product is CASSSTAQPQHF.

This chain joins TRBV9 and TRBJ1-1; D is unresolved. From germline, CDR1 is SGDLS and CDR2 YYNGEE. V was cut by 0 bases and J by 4 bases, with 10 bases left in between. The CDR3 is 14 residues long. The CDR3 nucleotides read TGTGCCAGCAGCGTAGGTTGGGAGGGCACTGAAGCTTTCTTT. This codes for CASSVGWEGTEAFF.

The rearrangement joins TRBV6-5 to TRBJ1-6, with D tentatively TRBD1 (6 bases). Germline CDR1 is MNHEY and CDR2 is SVGAGI. Trimming shortened V by 0 bases and J by 7 bases, and 13 bases separated the two germline ends. This CDR3 is built from 16 residues. Here the CDR3 reads CASSYSPDRINSPLHF. In nucleotides, the CDR3 is TGTGCCAGCAGTTACTCCCCAGACAGGATCAATTCACCCCTCCACTTT.

V usage is TRBV30 and J usage is TRBJ1-2; 12 bases are shared with TRBD1. Germline V gene sequence: CDR1 GTSNPN, CDR2 SVGIG (reference sequence). The J segment lost 7 bases and the V segment lost 4 bases, leaving 4 bases of the junction unmatched. CDR3 length: 13 residues. In DNA, the CDR3 is TGTGCCTGGAAAGGGACAGGGGGCTTTGGCTACACCTTC. Its protein product is CAWKGTGGFGYTF.

The V call is TRBV4-1, the J call TRBJ2-7; D possibly corresponds to TRBD2 (6 bases). The CDR3 loop spans 16 amino acids. Germline CDR1 and CDR2: MGHRA and YSYEKL. Trimming left V 1 base short and J 2 bases short, with 15 bases between. This CDR3 reads CASSQGEARGAYEQYF. Written as DNA, the CDR3 is TGCGCCAGCAGCCAAGGGGAGGCCCGAGGCGCCTACGAGCAGTACTTC.

This clone was seen a single time. This rearrangement joins TRBV29-1 to TRBJ2-3; TRBD1 aligns across 9 bases. The V and J ends lost 7 bases and 2 bases, in that order; junction bases with no gene match: 1. The CDR3 spans 12 residues. Germline V gene sequence: CDR1 SQVTM, CDR2 ANQGSEA. This chain's CDR3 is CSGDRVTDTQYF. The CDR3 region has the DNA TGCAGCGGGGACAGGGTCACAGATACGCAGTATTTT.

The chain combines TRBV9 with TRBJ2-3; no firm D call. Trimming stripped 1 base from V and 5 bases from J, with 2 bases between. CDR1 and CDR2 from the germline V gene are SGDLS and YYNGEE. The CDR3 totals 11 residues. The CDR3 loop reads CASSVLDTQYF. The DNA of the CDR3 is TGTGCCAGCAGCGTACTAGATACGCAGTATTTT. Complete variable domain (other parts from reference TRBV9 and TRBJ2-3): DSGVTQTPKHLITATGQRVTLRCSPRSGDLSVYWYQQSLDQGLQFLIQYYNGEERAKGNILERFSAQQFPDLHSELNLSSLELGDSALYFCASSVLDTQYFGPGTRLTVL.

A single count supports this clone. The chain recombines TRBV5-1 with TRBJ2-7; 11 bases align to TRBD1. Germline V gene data show CDR1 as SGHRS and CDR2 as YFSETQ. The CDR3 sequence is 15 residues long. With 3 bases clipped from V and 5 bases from J, the junction kept 7 bases outside the gene matches. CDR3 DNA: TGCGCCAGCAGCTCGTGGACAGGGGGCGGCGACGAGCAGTACTTC. Protein sequence: CASSSWTGGGDEQYF.

The gene calls are TRBV9 and TRBJ2-7; D is possibly TRBD1 (6 bases). V was cut by 3 bases and J by 3 bases, with 7 bases left in between. CDR3 length: 12 residues. Germline assignment: CDR1 SGDLS and CDR2 YYNGEE. The CDR3 nucleotides are TGTGCCAGCAGCGGGACAGACTACGAGCAGTACTTC. Protein sequence: CASSGTDYEQYF.

The V gene is TRBV6-1, the J gene TRBJ2-1, with unresolved D. The germline CDR1 and CDR2 sequences are MNHNS and SASEGT. V was clipped by 5 bases and J by 12 bases, with 17 bases between them. CDR3 size: 13 residues. The CDR3 DNA reads TGTGCCAGCAGTCTACTCTTGGGGTCTGGGCAGTTCTTC. Its protein is CASSLLLGSGQFF.

The chain carries TRBV6-5 and TRBJ2-3; 9 bases map to TRBD2. The V and J ends lost 0 bases and 4 bases, in that order; junction bases with no gene match: 5. The CDR3 extends over 16 amino acids. Germline CDR1 reads MNHEY; CDR2 reads SVGAGI. CDR3 residues: CASSYSRAGGSDTQYF. The CDR3 coding sequence is TGTGCCAGCAGTTACTCTAGGGCGGGAGGGTCAGATACGCAGTATTTT.

This chain uses TRBV28 with TRBJ1-5, with D perhaps TRBD1 (5 bases). Trimming removed 6 bases from V and 3 bases from J, with 15 bases in between. The CDR3 length is 15 residues. Germline values: CDR1 MDHEN, CDR2 SYDVKM. CDR3 residues: CASSGAFNPNQPQHF. CDR3 in DNA: TGTGCCAGCAGCGGGGCATTCAACCCCAATCAGCCCCAGCATTTT. The full variable domain, rest sourced from reference TRBV28 and TRBJ1-5, is DVKVTQSSRYLVKRTGEKVFLECVQDMDHENMFWYRQDPGLGLRLIYFSYDVKMKEKGDIPEGYSVSREKKERFSLILESASTNQTSMYLCASSGAFNPNQPQHFGDGTRLSIL.

Concerning this clone: Other DNA sequences in the sample encode the same CDR3. The genes are TRBV18 and TRBJ2-5; D is possibly TRBD2 (5 bases). The CDR3 is 11 amino acids. Trimming pared 2 bases from V and 7 bases from J, leaving 5 bases between. Germline V gene sequence: CDR1 KGHSH, CDR2 LQKENI. For the CDR3, the DNA is TGTGCCAGCTCACCAGGAGGGACCCAGTACTTC. Protein product: CASSPGGTQYF.

Concerning this clone itself: This same CDR3 is encoded by further DNA sequences in the sample. The V and J genes are TRBV9 and TRBJ2-3; the D is unclear. The CDR3 loop spans 14 amino acids. Per germline, CDR1 SGDLS and CDR2 YYNGEE. V lost 4 bases to trimming and J lost 0 bases, with 9 bases between them. The CDR3 is CASSLRPSTDTQYF. As DNA, the CDR3 is TGTGCCAGCAGCCTCCGGCCTAGCACAGATACGCAGTATTTT.

The chain uses TRBV10-3 and TRBJ1-1; D is perhaps TRBD1 (6 bases). The CDR3 consists of 16 residues. Trimming took off 4 bases at V and 1 base at J, with 16 bases between the two ends. Per germline, CDR1 ENHRY and CDR2 SYGVKD. The CDR3: CAISGQASGGNTEAFF. The CDR3, as DNA: TGTGCCATCAGTGGACAGGCTTCCGGGGGGAACACTGAAGCTTTCTTT.

This rearrangement joins TRBV6-1 to TRBJ2-2; D gene uncertain. This CDR3 spans 13 amino acids. V lost 6 bases and J lost 8, with 13 bases in between. CDR1 MNHNS and CDR2 SASEGT come from the germline V gene. CDR3: CASSTQEFGELFF. The CDR3 DNA is TGTGCCAGCAGCACCCAGGAGTTTGGGGAGCTGTTTTTT.

This chain connects TRBV23-1 to TRBJ1-5, with unresolved D. TRBV23-1 is noted as an ORF with a role that remains uncertain. The CDR3 sequence is 16 residues long. Trimming removed 4 bases from V and 2 bases from J, with 15 bases in between. The CDR3: CASSPQPLTRNQPQHF. CDR3 DNA sequence: TGCGCCAGCAGTCCCCAGCCCCTGACTCGCAATCAGCCCCAGCATTTT.

This clone was picked up one time. The CDR3 here is CASSSSGGTDTQYF. The CDR3 nucleotides read TGTGCCAGCAGTTCTAGCGGGGGTACAGATACGCAGTATTTT. The chain combines TRBV28 with TRBJ2-3; TRBD2 matches 10 bases. Germline-derived CDR1 and CDR2 are MDHEN and SYDVKM. V gave up 4 bases and J gave up 3 bases; unmatched junction bases: 1. The CDR3 totals 14 residues.